This record covers a single T cell receptor (beta chain). Recruits, aged roughly 18 to 89 years, lived in some 25 US areas. Generated by immunoSEQ multiplex PCR, the TCRdb table keeps only in-frame clones and is missing some. The sample carries 100,000 to 150,000 clones, 70% to 90% recorded once. The CDR3 has 16 residues. With V trimmed by 8 bases and J by 4 bases, 13 bases remained unmatched. In germline, CDR1 is MGHRA, CDR2 YSYEKL. This sample is part of a study of blood T cell repertoires in COVID-19. The overall study: Sources were T cells, B-cell-depleted T cells, or PBMCs; the material itself was cDNA or gDNA.

The chain joins TRBV4-1 to TRBJ2-7; 11 bases are shared with TRBD1. Sequenced material: PBMCs or T cells enriched from blood (not recorded which). This clonotype was obtained from a woman aged 45-65 years who had recovered from COVID-19. The CDR3 here is CASGEGWDRGGYEQYF. The CDR3 DNA reads as TGCGCCAGCGGCGAAGGATGGGACAGGGGGGGTTACGAGCAGTACTTC.